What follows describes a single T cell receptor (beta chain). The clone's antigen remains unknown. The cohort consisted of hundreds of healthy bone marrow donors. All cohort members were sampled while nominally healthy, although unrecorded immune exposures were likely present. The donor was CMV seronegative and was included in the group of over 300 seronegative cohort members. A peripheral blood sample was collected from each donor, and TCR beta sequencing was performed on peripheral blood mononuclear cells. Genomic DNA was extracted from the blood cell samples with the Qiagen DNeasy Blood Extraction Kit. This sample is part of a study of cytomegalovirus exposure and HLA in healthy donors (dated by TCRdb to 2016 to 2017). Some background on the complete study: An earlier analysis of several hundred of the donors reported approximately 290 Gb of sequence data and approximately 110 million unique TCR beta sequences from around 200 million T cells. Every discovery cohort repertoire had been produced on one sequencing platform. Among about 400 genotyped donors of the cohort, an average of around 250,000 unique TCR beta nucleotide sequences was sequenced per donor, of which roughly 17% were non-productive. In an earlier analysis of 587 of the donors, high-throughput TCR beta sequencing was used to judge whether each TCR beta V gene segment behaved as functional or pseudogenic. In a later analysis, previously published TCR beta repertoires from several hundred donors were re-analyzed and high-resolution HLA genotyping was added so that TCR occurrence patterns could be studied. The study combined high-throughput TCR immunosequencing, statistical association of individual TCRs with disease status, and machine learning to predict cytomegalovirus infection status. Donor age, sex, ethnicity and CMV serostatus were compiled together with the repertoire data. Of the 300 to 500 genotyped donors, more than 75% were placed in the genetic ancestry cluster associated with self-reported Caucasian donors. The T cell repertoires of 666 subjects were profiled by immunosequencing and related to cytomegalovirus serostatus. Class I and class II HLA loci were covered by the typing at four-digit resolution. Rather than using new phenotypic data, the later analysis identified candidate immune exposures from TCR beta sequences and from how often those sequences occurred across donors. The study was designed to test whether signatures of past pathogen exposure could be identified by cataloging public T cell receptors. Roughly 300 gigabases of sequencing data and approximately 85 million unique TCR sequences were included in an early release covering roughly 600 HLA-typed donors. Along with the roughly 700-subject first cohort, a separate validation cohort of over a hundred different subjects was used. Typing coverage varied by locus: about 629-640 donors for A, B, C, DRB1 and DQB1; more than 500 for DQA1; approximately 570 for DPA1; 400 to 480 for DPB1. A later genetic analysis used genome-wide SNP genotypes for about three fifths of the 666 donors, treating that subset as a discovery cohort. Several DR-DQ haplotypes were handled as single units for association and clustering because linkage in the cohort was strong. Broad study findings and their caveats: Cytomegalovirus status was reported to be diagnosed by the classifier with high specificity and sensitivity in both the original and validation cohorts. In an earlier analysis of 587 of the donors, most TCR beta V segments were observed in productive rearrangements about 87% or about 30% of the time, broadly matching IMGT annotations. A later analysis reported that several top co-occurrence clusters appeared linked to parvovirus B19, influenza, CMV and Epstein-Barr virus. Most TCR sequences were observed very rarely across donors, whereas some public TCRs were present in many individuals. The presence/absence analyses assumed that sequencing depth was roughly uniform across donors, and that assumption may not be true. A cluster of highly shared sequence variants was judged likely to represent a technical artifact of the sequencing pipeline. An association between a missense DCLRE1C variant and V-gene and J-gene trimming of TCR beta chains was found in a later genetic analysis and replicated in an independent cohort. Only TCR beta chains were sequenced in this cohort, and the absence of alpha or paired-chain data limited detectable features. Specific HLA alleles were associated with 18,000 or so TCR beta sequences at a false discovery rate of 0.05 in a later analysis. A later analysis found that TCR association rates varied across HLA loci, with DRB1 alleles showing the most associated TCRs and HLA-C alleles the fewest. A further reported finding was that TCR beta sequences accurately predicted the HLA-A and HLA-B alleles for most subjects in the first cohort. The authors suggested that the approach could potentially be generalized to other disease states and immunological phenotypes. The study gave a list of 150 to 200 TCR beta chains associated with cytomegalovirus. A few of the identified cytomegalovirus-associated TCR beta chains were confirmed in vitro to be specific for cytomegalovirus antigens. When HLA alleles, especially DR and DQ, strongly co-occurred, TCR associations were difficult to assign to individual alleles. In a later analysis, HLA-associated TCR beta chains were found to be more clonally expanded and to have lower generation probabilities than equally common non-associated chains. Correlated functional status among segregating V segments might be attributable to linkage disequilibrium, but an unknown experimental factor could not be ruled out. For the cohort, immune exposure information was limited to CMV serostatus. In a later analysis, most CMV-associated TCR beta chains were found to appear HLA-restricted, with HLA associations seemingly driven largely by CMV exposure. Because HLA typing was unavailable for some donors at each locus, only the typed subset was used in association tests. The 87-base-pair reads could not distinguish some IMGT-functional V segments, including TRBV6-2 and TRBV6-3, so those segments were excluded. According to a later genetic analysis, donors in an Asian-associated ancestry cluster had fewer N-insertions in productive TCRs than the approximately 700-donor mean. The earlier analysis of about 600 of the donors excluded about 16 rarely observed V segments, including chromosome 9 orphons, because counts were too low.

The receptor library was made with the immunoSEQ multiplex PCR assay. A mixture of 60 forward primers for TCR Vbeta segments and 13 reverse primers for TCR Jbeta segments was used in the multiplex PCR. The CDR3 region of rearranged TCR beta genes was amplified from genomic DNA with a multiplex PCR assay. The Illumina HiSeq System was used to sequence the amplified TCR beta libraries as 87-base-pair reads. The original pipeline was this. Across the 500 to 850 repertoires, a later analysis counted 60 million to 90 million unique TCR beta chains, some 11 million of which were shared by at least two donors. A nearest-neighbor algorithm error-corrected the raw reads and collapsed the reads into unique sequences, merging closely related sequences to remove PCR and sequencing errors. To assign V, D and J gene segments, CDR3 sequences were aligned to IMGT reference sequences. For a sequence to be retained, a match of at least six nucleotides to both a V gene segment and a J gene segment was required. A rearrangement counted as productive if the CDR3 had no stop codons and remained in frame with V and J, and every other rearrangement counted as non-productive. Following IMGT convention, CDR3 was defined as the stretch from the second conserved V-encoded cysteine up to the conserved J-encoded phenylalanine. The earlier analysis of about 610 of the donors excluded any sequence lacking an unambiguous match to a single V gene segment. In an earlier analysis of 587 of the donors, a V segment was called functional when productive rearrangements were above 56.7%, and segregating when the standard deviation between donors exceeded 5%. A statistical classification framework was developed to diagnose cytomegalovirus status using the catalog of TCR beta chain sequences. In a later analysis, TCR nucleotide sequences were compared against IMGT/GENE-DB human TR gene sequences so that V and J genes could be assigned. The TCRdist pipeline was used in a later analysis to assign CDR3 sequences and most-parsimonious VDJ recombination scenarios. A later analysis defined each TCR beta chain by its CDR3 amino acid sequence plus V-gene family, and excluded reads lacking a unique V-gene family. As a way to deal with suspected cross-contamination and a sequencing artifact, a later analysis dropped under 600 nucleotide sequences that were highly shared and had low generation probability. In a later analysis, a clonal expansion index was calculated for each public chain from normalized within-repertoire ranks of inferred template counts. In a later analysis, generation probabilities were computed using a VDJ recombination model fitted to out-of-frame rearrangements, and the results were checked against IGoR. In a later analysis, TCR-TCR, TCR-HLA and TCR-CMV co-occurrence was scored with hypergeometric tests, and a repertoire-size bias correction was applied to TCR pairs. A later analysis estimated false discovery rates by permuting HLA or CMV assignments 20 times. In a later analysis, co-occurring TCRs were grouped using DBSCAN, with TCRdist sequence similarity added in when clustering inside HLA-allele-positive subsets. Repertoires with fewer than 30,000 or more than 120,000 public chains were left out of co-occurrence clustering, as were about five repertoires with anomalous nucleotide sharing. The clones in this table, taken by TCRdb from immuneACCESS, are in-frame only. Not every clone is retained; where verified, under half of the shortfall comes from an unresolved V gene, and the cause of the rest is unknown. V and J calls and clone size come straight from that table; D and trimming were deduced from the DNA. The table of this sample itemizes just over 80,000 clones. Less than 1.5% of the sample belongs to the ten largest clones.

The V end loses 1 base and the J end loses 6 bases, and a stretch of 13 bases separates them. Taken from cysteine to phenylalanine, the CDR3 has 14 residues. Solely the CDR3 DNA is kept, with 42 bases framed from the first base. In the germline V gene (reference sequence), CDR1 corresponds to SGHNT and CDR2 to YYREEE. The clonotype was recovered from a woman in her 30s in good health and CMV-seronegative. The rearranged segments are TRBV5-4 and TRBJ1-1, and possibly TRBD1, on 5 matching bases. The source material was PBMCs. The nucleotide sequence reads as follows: TGTGCCAGCAGCTTGATGGGGATACAGGCTGAAGCTTTCTTT. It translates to CASSLMGIQAEAFF.